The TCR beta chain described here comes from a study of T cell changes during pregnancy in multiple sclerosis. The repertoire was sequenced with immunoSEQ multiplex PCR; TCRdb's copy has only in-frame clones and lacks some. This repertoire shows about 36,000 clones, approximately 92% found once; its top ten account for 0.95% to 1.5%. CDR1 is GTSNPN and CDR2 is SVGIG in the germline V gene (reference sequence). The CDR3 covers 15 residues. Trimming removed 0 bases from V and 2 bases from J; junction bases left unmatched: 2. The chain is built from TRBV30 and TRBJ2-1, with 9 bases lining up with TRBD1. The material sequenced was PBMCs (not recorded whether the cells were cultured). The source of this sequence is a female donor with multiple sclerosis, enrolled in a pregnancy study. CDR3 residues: CAWSVGQGAYNEQFF. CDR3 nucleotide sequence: TGTGCCTGGAGTGTGGGACAGGGCGCCTACAATGAGCAGTTCTTC.